Below are 8 T cell receptor beta chains sequenced from a single sample in a study of shared clonotypes between healthy human individuals. Measured with immunoSEQ multiplex PCR; TCRdb has only the in-frame clones, and not every one. The table lists over a million clones, approximately 98% of them singletons. The sequencing input was naive CD4+ T cells sorted from blood. Subset meaning: CD45RA+ positively selected. The source is a man aged 30 to 39 in good health.

V and J are TRBV29-1 and TRBJ2-5, with D perhaps TRBD1 (6 bases). The germline V and J ends were trimmed by 7 bases and 5 bases, with 14 bases remaining between them. Germline V gives CDR1 SQVTM, CDR2 ANQGSEA. This CDR3 comprises 12 residues. This CDR3 is CSGHTGWETQYF. The CDR3 DNA reads as TGCAGCGGTCATACAGGGTGGGAGACCCAGTACTTC.

Comments on this clone: The same CDR3 also results from other DNA sequences found in this sample. V is TRBV7-3 and J is TRBJ2-5, with TRBD2 matching over 9 bases. This CDR3 is 15 amino acids long. V was clipped by 2 bases and J by 4 bases; unmatched bases: 5. Germline loops: CDR1 SGHTA, CDR2 FQGTGA. The CDR3 loop is CASSLGLAGVETQYF. DNA of the CDR3: TGTGCCAGCAGCTTAGGGTTAGCGGGGGTAGAGACCCAGTACTTC.

This sequence joins TRBV18 and TRBJ2-1; 8 nucleotides align to TRBD1. Germline-derived CDR1 and CDR2 are KGHSH and LQKENI. The CDR3 runs 16 residues. V dropped 5 bases and J dropped 12; count of bases not matched to a gene: 18. This CDR3 reads CASSKVTGTGIIGQFF. CDR3 in DNA: TGTGCCAGCTCAAAAGTTACCGGGACAGGCATCATCGGGCAGTTCTTC.

The CDR3 loop reads CSQSKFSGGSSYNEQFF. Here the CDR3 DNA reads TGCAGCCAATCTAAGTTTTCGGGAGGGAGCTCCTACAATGAGCAGTTCTTC. The chain employs TRBV29-1 and TRBJ2-1; TRBD2 aligns across 8 bases. This CDR3 spans 17 amino acids. Germline trimming cut 8 bases from V and 0 bases from J; bases unmatched to any gene: 15. Germline values: CDR1 SQVTM, CDR2 ANQGSEA.

This chain links TRBV5-6 with TRBJ1-2, with D hard to call. Deletions cut 3 bases from V and 5 bases from J, with 17 bases between. This CDR3 region has 15 residues. The germline CDR1 and CDR2 sequences are SGHDT and YYEEEE. DNA of the CDR3: TGTGCCAGCAGCTGGGTGGAGAGGGAAGGATATGGCTACACCTTC. Its translation is CASSWVEREGYGYTF.

This clone was recorded only once. The chain uses TRBV5-1 and TRBJ2-1; 9 nucleotides align to TRBD2. This CDR3 is built from 16 residues. Trimming took 2 bases from V and 0 from J; bases not matched to a gene: 3. Germline V CDR1 and CDR2: SGHRS, YFSETQ. For the CDR3, the DNA is TGCGCCAGCAGCTTTTATAGCGGGAGCTCCTACAATGAGCAGTTCTTC. It is translated as CASSFYSGSSYNEQFF.

This chain uses TRBV6-5 with TRBJ2-7; D ambiguous. Trimming took 2 bases from V and 2 from J, leaving 7 bases between them. CDR1 is MNHEY, CDR2 SVGAGI, per germline. The length of the CDR3 is 13 residues. CDR3 loop: CASSYDGTYEQYF. In nucleotides, the CDR3 is TGTGCCAGCAGTTACGATGGTACCTACGAGCAGTACTTC.

The chain has TRBV7-9 and TRBJ2-5; D not certain. Germline V gives CDR1 SEHNR, CDR2 FQNEAQ (reference sequence). CDR3 size: 13 residues. The V end was cut by 1 base, the J end by 5 bases, with 8 bases between. The CDR3 nucleotides read TGTGCCAGCAGCTTAGATAACGGGGAGACCCAGTACTTC. This sequence encodes CASSLDNGETQYF. Using reference TRBV7-9 and TRBJ2-5 for the parts outside the CDR3, the full variable domain is DTGVSQNPRHKITKRGQNVTFRCDPISEHNRLYWYRQTLGQGPEFLTYFQNEAQLEKSRLLSDRFSAERPKGSFSTLEIQRTEQGDSAMYLCASSLDNGETQYFGPGTRLLVL.